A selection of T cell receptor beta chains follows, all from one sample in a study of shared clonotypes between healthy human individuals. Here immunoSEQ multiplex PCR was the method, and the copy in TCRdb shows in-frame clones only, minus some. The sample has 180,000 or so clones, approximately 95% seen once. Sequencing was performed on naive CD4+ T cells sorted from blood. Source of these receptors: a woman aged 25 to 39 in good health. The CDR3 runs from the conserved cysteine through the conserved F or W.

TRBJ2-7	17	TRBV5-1	CASSYKGLAGPSYEQYF
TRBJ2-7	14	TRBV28	CASSFTQVNYEQYF
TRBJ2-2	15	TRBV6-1	CASSVPTRNTGELFF
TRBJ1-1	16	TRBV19	CASSRLPGQGGTEAFF
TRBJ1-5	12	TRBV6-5	CASQTGDQPQHF
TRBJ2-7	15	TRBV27	CASSSGTSGRSEQYF
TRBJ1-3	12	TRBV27	CASRSTGDTIYF
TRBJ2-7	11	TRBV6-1	CASSISYEQYF
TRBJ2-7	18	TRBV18	CASSATAGGDYRAYEQYF
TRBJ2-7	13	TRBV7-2	CASSISRRSEQYF
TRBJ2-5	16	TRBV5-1	CASSLIASGSLKTQYF
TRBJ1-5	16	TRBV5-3	CARPDKWSYSNQPQHF
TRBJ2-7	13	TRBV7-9	CASSLTGGYEQYF
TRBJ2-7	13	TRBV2	CASSPGPSYEQYF
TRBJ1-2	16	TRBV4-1	CASSQEKTGSFYGYTF
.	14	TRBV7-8	CASSLVSARHEQYF
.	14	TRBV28	CATQFTGTPYEQYF
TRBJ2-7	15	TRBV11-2	CASSVLRAGVGEQYF
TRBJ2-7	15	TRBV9	CASSVGEAGIYEQYF
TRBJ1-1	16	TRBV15	CATSRGRGRVETEAFF
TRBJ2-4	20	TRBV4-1	CASSQQLLAGVSLAKNIQYF
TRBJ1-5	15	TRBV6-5	CASSYSLKANQPQHF
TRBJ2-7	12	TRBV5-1	CASSSRNYEQYF
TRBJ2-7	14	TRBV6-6	CASRVYGGSYEQYF
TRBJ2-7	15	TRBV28	CASRPTSGNSYEQYF
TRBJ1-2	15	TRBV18	CASSPRTVLNYGYTF
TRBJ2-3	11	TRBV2	CASSEFTGEYF
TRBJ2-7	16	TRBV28	CASSQLGGLRTYEQYF
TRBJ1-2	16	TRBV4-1	CASTSDPGQPNYGYTF
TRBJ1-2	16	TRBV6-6	CASRNRQDDLFYGYTF
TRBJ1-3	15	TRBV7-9	CASSPTTTSGNTIYF
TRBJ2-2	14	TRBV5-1	CATQRTANTGELFF
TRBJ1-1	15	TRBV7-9	CASSPGDRGTTEAFF
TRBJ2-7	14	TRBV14	CASSQEWEGDEQYF
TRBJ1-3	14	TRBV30	CAWFYGSGGNTIYF
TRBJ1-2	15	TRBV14	CASSPPDRAYYGYTF
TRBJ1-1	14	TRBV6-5	CASISTQGLGEAFF
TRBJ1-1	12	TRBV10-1	CASLLTALEAFF
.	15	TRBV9	CASSPSGTSNYEQYF
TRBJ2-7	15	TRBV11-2	CASSHDGRSSYEQYF
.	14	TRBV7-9	CASSFGQNRLEQYF
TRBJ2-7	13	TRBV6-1	CASSATRVGEQYF
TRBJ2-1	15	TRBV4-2	CASSQGTDRDNEQFF
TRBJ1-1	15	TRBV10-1	CASSESPQFDTEAFF
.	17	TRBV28	CASRTHGWQPNSYEQYF
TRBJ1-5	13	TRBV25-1	CASSEEPFSLQHF
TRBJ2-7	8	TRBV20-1	CSAEGAVF
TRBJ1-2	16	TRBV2	CASTAQQGRFESGYTF
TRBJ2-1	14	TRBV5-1	CASSLGLSYNEQFF
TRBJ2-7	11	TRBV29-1	CSVLGFHEQYF
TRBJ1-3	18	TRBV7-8	CASSLASYLGDSGNTIYF